This T cell receptor beta chain came from a study of Ad26.COV2.S vaccination and SARS-CoV-2 variants. Treatment given: around 19 received Ad26.COV2.S at low or high dose, single or two shots; 5 received placebo; per-sample allocation not given. The samples were gathered on day 63 after the first injection of vaccine or placebo. Germline trimming cut 1 base from V and 3 bases from J; bases unmatched to any gene: 5. From germline, CDR1 is SGHRS and CDR2 YFSETQ. CDR3 length equals 17 residues. Measured with immunoSEQ multiplex PCR; TCRdb has only the in-frame clones, and not every one. Of about 420,000 clones detected, around nine tenths appear once; the ten largest clones hold around 3.6%.

The origin of this receptor is a person between 18 and 65 years old who received the Ad26.COV2.S COVID-19 vaccine or a placebo. V gene TRBV5-1 combines with J gene TRBJ2-3; TRBD2 agrees at 13 bases. The source was peripheral blood, collected in a trial of Ad26.COV2.S vaccine versus placebo. CDR3 nucleotides: TGCGCCAGCAGCTTGACTAGCGGGGGGGCAGGGACAGATACGCAGTATTTT. Its protein is CASSLTSGGAGTDTQYF.